This TCR beta chain was obtained from a study of T cells after yellow fever vaccination. Whole-study context: Preparing low-cell-number fractions relied on SMART-Seq v4 Ultra Low Input.

Germline-derived CDR1 and CDR2 are SGHRS and YFSETQ. The V segment lost 3 bases and the J segment 5 bases; nucleotides outside the gene matches: 3. The CDR3 totals 14 residues. This clonotype was seen only a few times. The study made its TCR cDNA through 5'RACE template switching. That step introduced a universal primer site along with UMIs. One entry per CDR3 protein results from TCRdb running MiXCR on the 5' RACE reads. Among about 370,000 distinct CDR3 sequences listed, about 9.9% were seen once. The sequencing used PBMCs, collected on the day of the first yellow fever vaccination. The rearrangement uses TRBV5-1 and TRBJ1-1; 11 positions agree with TRBD1. This receptor was obtained from a man between 18 and 29 years old who received the YFV17D yellow fever vaccine. CDR3 DNA: TGCGCCAGCAGCTCCGGGACAGGGGGAACTGAAGCTTTCTTT. This gives the protein CASSSGTGGTEAFF.